This T cell receptor beta chain derives from a study of T cell changes during pregnancy in multiple sclerosis. V lost 8 bases, J lost 7 bases, and 19 bases stayed unmatched. Per the germline V gene, CDR1 is SGHNT and CDR2 is YYREEE (reference sequence). The CDR3 is 18 residues long. Sequencing was performed with immunoSEQ multiplex PCR; in TCRdb, only in-frame clones are kept and a portion is missing. The table shows approximately 90,000 clones, with just under 95% occurring only once. V is TRBV5-4 and J is TRBJ2-3, with 13 bases identical to TRBD2. This TCR derives from a female donor with multiple sclerosis, enrolled in a pregnancy study. Sequenced here: peripheral blood, sampled in the third trimester of pregnancy. CDR3 loop: CASHSPTGTSGAGHTQYF. The CDR3 DNA reads TGTGCCAGTCATTCCCCGACCGGGACTAGCGGGGCTGGCCATACGCAGTATTTT.